This T cell receptor beta chain was sequenced during a study of T cells expressing NK-cell markers. Study-wide points: It remained uncertain whether the expanded NKG2C+ T cell clones were specific for HCMV antigens. Dominant NKG2C+ clonotype frequencies of roughly 1.0-7.0% of CD8+ T cells were measured in over 5 donors.

Points on this clonotype: What it binds is unknown.

This CDR3 is 14 amino acids long. Germline CDR1 and CDR2: SGHTA and FQGNSA. Reprocessing the 5' RACE reads, TCRdb reports a single entry for every CDR3 protein and omits DNA. Its table lists 300,000 to 500,000 distinct CDR3 sequences. The clonotype was recovered from a woman aged 45-65 years in good health. This chain connects TRBV7-2 to TRBJ1-2; without DNA, the TCRdb call of TRBD1 cannot be checked. Sequences were obtained from blood T cells: a sorted CD56 or NKG2C T cell subset, CD4+ or CD8+ T cells, or bulk PBMC T cells (not recorded which). The CDR3 here is CASSLVGQGNGYTF.